The subject of this entry is one T cell receptor beta chain. These data come from a study of T cells expressing NK-cell markers. TCRdb reworked the 5' RACE reads into one entry per CDR3 protein, no DNA. The repertoire shows about 460,000 distinct CDR3 sequences; the top ten hold over 1.3%. The CDR3 spans 14 residues. This TCR was recovered from a woman aged 45 to 65 in good health. The chain links TRBV12-3 or TRBV12-4 to TRBJ2-2. What was sequenced was blood T cells: a sorted CD56 or NKG2C T cell subset, CD4+ or CD8+ T cells, or bulk PBMC T cells (not recorded which). The CDR3 sequence: CASSFFPSTGELFF.